The 5 T cell receptor beta chains presented below share a single source sample, sequenced in a study of PD-L1 blockade in urothelial cancer. Produced via immunoSEQ multiplex PCR; TCRdb's table is partial and in-frame only. The table includes some 97,000 clones, approximately 91% detected once. This specimen consisted of PBMCs, obtained around atezolizumab (anti-PD-L1) treatment. Receptors originate from a woman of 80 years or more with urothelial cancer.

This sequence joins TRBV18 and TRBJ1-1; possible D gene TRBD1, 6 bases. Germline CDR1 and CDR2: KGHSH and LQKENI. CDR3 length: 13 amino acids. Trimming stripped 2 bases from V and 10 bases from J, with 14 bases between. The CDR3 reads CASSPETQGGAFF. The CDR3 nucleotides read TGTGCCAGCTCACCAGAGACACAGGGTGGAGCTTTCTTT. Supplemented by reference TRBV18 and TRBJ1-1, the full variable domain reads NAGVMQNPRHLVRRRGQEARLRCSPMKGHSHVYWYRQLPEEGLKFMVYLQKENIIDESGMPKERFSAEFPKEGPSILRIQQVVRGDSAAYFCASSPETQGGAFFGQGTRLTVV.

V usage is TRBV5-1 and J usage is TRBJ2-2; TRBD1 aligns across 8 bases. V shed 3 bases and J 4 bases; nucleotides not matched to a gene: 2. CDR3 length: 14 residues. Germline V gene data show CDR1 as SGHRS and CDR2 as YFSETQ. In DNA, the CDR3 is TGCGCCAGCAGCTCGACAGGGGCCACCGGGGAGCTGTTTTTT. Residues: CASSSTGATGELFF. Complete variable domain (other parts from reference TRBV5-1 and TRBJ2-2): KAGVTQTPRYLIKTRGQQVTLSCSPISGHRSVSWYQQTPGQGLQFLFEYFSETQRNKGNFPGRFSGRQFSNSRSEMNVSTLELGDSALYLCASSSTGATGELFFGEGSRLTVL.

This chain uses TRBV5-1 with TRBJ2-1; the match to TRBD1 covers 9 bases. The germline V gene has CDR1 SGHRS and CDR2 YFSETQ. This CDR3 contains 15 residues. With 0 bases clipped from V and 6 bases from J, the junction kept 4 bases outside the gene matches. CDR3 coding DNA: TGCGCCAGCAGCTTGGAAGGACAGGGGCTCAATGAGCAGTTCTTC. Amino acids: CASSLEGQGLNEQFF.

This chain connects TRBV19 to TRBJ1-5; the D is unclear. The CDR3 length is 13 residues. V gave up 4 bases and J gave up 3 bases, with 7 bases separating them. Germline CDR1 is LNHDA and CDR2 is SQIVND (reference sequence). The CDR3 loop reads CASSTGSNQPQHF. CDR3 nucleotides: TGTGCCAGTAGTACCGGGTCCAATCAGCCCCAGCATTTT.

The chain is built from TRBV5-1 and TRBJ2-7; 11 nucleotides line up with TRBD2. Germline CDR1 and CDR2: SGHRS and YFSETQ. The V segment lost 0 bases and the J segment 4 bases; nucleotides outside the gene matches: 3. The CDR3 runs 15 residues. The CDR3 bases are TGCGCCAGCAGCTTGGCTAGCGGGAGGCTATACGAGCAGTACTTC. Its protein is CASSLASGRLYEQYF.